This is a list of T cell receptor beta chains from one sample in a study of blood T cell repertoires in COVID-19. The repertoire was sequenced with immunoSEQ multiplex PCR; TCRdb's copy has only in-frame clones and lacks some. The sample holds about 150,000 clones, around four fifths seen once. The sequencing input was peripheral blood. The receptors shown here come from a human donor in a cohort sampled during active COVID-19. Both conserved end residues are part of each CDR3. Fields, in order: D gene, V gene, clone size, J gene, CDR3 protein, CDR3 DNA. A D gene is named only where the DNA matches it firmly. Size tells how often a clone was seen (once, few, many) or the class of an expanded clone, and some rows leave it out.

d_call: TRBD2
v_call: TRBV28
clone_size: NA
j_call: TRBJ2-7
cdr3_aa: CASTAGGPHEQYF
cdr3_nt: TGTGCCAGCACTGCGGGGGGGCCCCACGAGCAGTACTTC

d_call: TRBD2
v_call: TRBV5-1
clone_size: NA
j_call: TRBJ2-5
cdr3_aa: CASSLSIAGGPETQYF
cdr3_nt: TGCGCCAGCAGCTTGAGCATCGCGGGAGGGCCAGAGACCCAGTACTTC

d_call: NA
v_call: TRBV7-2
clone_size: NA
j_call: TRBJ2-1
cdr3_aa: CASSLEFQGNEQFF
cdr3_nt: TGTGCCAGCAGCCTGGAATTTCAGGGTAATGAGCAGTTCTTC

d_call: NA
v_call: TRBV6-2/TRBV6-3
clone_size: NA
j_call: TRBJ1-5
cdr3_aa: CASSYAVANQPQHF
cdr3_nt: TGTGCCAGCAGTTACGCGGTTGCAAATCAGCCCCAGCATTTT

d_call: TRBD1
v_call: TRBV28
clone_size: NA
j_call: TRBJ2-2
cdr3_aa: CASRMLGQGGTGELFF
cdr3_nt: TGTGCCAGCAGGATGCTCGGACAGGGTGGTACCGGGGAGCTGTTTTTT

d_call: NA
v_call: TRBV27
clone_size: NA
j_call: TRBJ1-4
cdr3_aa: CASSPTRRGGNEKLFF
cdr3_nt: TGTGCCAGCAGTCCTACGAGGCGGGGAGGAAATGAAAAACTGTTTTTT

d_call: NA
v_call: TRBV6-5
clone_size: NA
j_call: TRBJ2-7
cdr3_aa: CASSFRQGDDEQYF
cdr3_nt: TGTGCCAGCAGTTTCCGGCAGGGCGATGACGAGCAGTACTTC

d_call: NA
v_call: TRBV7-6
clone_size: NA
j_call: TRBJ2-1
cdr3_aa: CASSDDIQVGNEQFF
cdr3_nt: TGTGCCAGCAGCGATGACATTCAGGTCGGCAATGAGCAGTTCTTC

d_call: TRBD2
v_call: TRBV27
clone_size: NA
j_call: TRBJ2-2
cdr3_aa: CGSGSGTSDTGELFF
cdr3_nt: TGTGGCTCAGGCTCCGGGACTAGCGACACCGGGGAGCTGTTTTTT

d_call: NA
v_call: TRBV18
clone_size: once
j_call: TRBJ2-7
cdr3_aa: CASSPSRGTYEQYF
cdr3_nt: TGTGCCAGCTCACCGAGCCGGGGAACCTACGAGCAGTACTTC

d_call: NA
v_call: TRBV2
clone_size: few
j_call: TRBJ2-3
cdr3_aa: CASREGDTQYF
cdr3_nt: TGTGCCAGCAGGGAGGGGGATACGCAGTATTTT

d_call: NA
v_call: TRBV5-5
clone_size: once
j_call: TRBJ2-2
cdr3_aa: CASSLGQNANTGELFF
cdr3_nt: TGTGCCAGCAGCTTGGGGCAAAACGCGAACACCGGGGAGCTGTTTTTT

d_call: TRBD2
v_call: TRBV11-2
clone_size: few
j_call: TRBJ2-1
cdr3_aa: CASSLWTSVHEQFF
cdr3_nt: TGTGCCAGCAGCTTATGGACTAGCGTTCATGAGCAGTTCTTC

d_call: NA
v_call: TRBV28
clone_size: NA
j_call: TRBJ2-3
cdr3_aa: CASTLRAGTTDTQYF
cdr3_nt: TGTGCCAGCACGTTACGGGCGGGAACCACAGATACGCAGTATTTT

d_call: TRBD2
v_call: TRBV19
clone_size: NA
j_call: TRBJ2-1
cdr3_aa: CASSIVGTSGGPQFF
cdr3_nt: TGTGCCAGTAGTATAGTAGGGACTAGCGGGGGGCCACAGTTCTTC

d_call: NA
v_call: TRBV9
clone_size: NA
j_call: TRBJ2-2
cdr3_aa: CASSGPSAGELFF
cdr3_nt: TGTGCCAGCAGCGGTCCCAGCGCCGGGGAGCTGTTTTTT

d_call: TRBD1
v_call: TRBV5-6
clone_size: NA
j_call: TRBJ1-2
cdr3_aa: CASSFPDRDYYGYTF
cdr3_nt: TGTGCCAGCAGCTTCCCCGACAGGGACTACTATGGCTACACCTTC

d_call: TRBD2
v_call: TRBV2
clone_size: NA
j_call: TRBJ2-1
cdr3_aa: CASSGAGALYNEQFF
cdr3_nt: TGTGCCAGCAGTGGAGCGGGGGCCCTCTACAATGAGCAGTTCTTC

d_call: TRBD1
v_call: TRBV7-9
clone_size: NA
j_call: TRBJ2-5
cdr3_aa: CASSSDRGRETQYF
cdr3_nt: TGTGCCAGCAGCAGCGACAGGGGGCGGGAGACCCAGTACTTC

d_call: TRBD1
v_call: TRBV13
clone_size: NA
j_call: TRBJ1-4
cdr3_aa: CASSPSTGGGEKLFF
cdr3_nt: TGTGCCAGCAGTCCGTCGACAGGGGGCGGTGAAAAACTGTTTTTT

d_call: TRBD1
v_call: TRBV15
clone_size: once
j_call: TRBJ1-2
cdr3_aa: CATSRGPLQQGAKYGYTF
cdr3_nt: TGTGCCACCAGCAGAGGCCCCCTGCAACAGGGGGCAAAGTATGGCTACACCTTC

d_call: TRBD2
v_call: TRBV7-8
clone_size: few
j_call: TRBJ2-1
cdr3_aa: CASSLVALAGYRDEQFF
cdr3_nt: TGTGCCAGCAGCTTAGTAGCGCTAGCGGGATATAGGGATGAGCAGTTCTTC